The 7 T cell receptor beta chains listed next were all sequenced from one sample in a study of a mutant IDH1 vaccine in newly diagnosed glioma. Time point described: week 35, safety follow-up. The content of each vaccine dose was 300 ug of mutant IDH1 20-mer peptide, and topical imiquimod accompanied it. Profiling relied on immunoSEQ multiplex PCR, and the TCRdb table lists in-frame clones only, not all of them. The repertoire holds 53,000 or so clones, with approximately 79% as singletons. Their antigen targets remain unknown. Sequenced here: PBMCs, sampled from a glioma patient whose treatment included an IDH1 peptide vaccine. The receptors were sampled from a man aged 35-49 years with glioma.

In this sample, this clone turned up a few times. The chain is built from TRBV5-5 and TRBJ1-6; D unclear. Germline V gives CDR1 SGHKS, CDR2 YYEKEE (reference sequence). The CDR3 covers 14 residues. Between the trimmed V and J ends, which lost 2 bases and 8 bases, there was a span of 11 bases. The CDR3 DNA follows: TGTGCCAGCAGCTTCCACGGACGAGATTCACCCCTCCACTTT. Protein sequence: CASSFHGRDSPLHF.

This chain joins TRBV6-1 and TRBJ2-7; TRBD1 matches 9 bases. With 2 bases clipped from V and 7 bases from J, the junction kept 6 bases outside the gene matches. The V gene's germline CDR1 is MNHNS and CDR2 SASEGT. This CDR3 spans 14 amino acids. CDR3 in DNA: TGTGCCAGCAGTGAAACAGGGGGCAAAGGGGAGCAGTACTTC. Protein: CASSETGGKGEQYF.

The chain uses TRBV6-6 and TRBJ2-2, with TRBD1 matching over 10 bases. This CDR3 spans 15 amino acids. Germline-derived CDR1 and CDR2 are MNHNY and SVGAGI (reference sequence). V dropped 6 bases and J dropped 9; count of bases not matched to a gene: 10. CDR3 loop: CASSPGQGRSRELFF. CDR3 sequence (DNA): TGTGCCAGCAGCCCGGGACAGGGGCGTTCGAGGGAGCTGTTTTTT.

The chain has TRBV7-9 and TRBJ1-1; TRBD1 might be the D (5 bases). V shed 2 bases and J shed 4 bases, with 8 bases lying between them. The length of the CDR3 is 13 residues. In germline, CDR1 is SEHNR, CDR2 FQNEAQ (reference sequence). The CDR3 DNA follows: TGTGCCAGCAGCTTAATGGGGGGCACTGAAGCTTTCTTT. As protein: CASSLMGGTEAFF.

The V call is TRBV6-1, the J call TRBJ1-5; possibly TRBD1 for D (5 bases). Germline lookup yields CDR1 MNHNS and CDR2 SASEGT. This CDR3 comprises 15 residues. The V gene lost 8 bases and the J gene lost 2 bases, with 16 bases spanning the gap. This chain's CDR3 is CASGLWGGGNQPQHF. CDR3 bases: TGTGCCAGCGGACTCTGGGGCGGCGGCAATCAGCCCCAGCATTTT.

V and J are TRBV4-2 and TRBJ2-7; 7 nucleotides agree with TRBD2. Trimming cost V 1 base and J 0 bases; bases outside gene matches: 3. CDR3 length: 15 amino acids. Germline loops: CDR1 LGHNA, CDR2 YNFKEQ. CDR3 loop: CASSQGDYTSYEQYF. As DNA, the CDR3 is TGTGCCAGCAGCCAAGGGGACTACACCTCCTACGAGCAGTACTTC.

V is TRBV5-6 and J is TRBJ1-2; 7 positions match TRBD1. V gave up 0 bases and J gave up 3 bases; unmatched junction bases: 2. The germline V gene encodes CDR1 SGHDT and CDR2 YYEEEE. This CDR3 contains 14 residues. The CDR3 coding sequence is TGTGCCAGCAGCTTGGGCGACAGGGACTATGGCTACACCTTC. Encoded protein: CASSLGDRDYGYTF.